The sequence of this T cell receptor beta chain was determined in a study of blood T cell repertoires in COVID-19. Overall study context: Acute and convalescent COVID-19 specimens originated in the United States, Italy and Spain. Sample material is recorded as cDNA or gDNA derived from T cells, B-cell-depleted T cells, or PBMCs.

This CDR3 is 13 amino acids long. Germline V gene sequence: CDR1 MNHNY, CDR2 SVGAGI (reference sequence). V was shortened by 2 bases and J by 4 bases, with 6 bases between the two germline ends. Original processing notes: Estimates of nucleated cell counts were drawn from the amplification of reference gene primers. The method was immunoSEQ multiplex PCR; TCRdb's version includes in-frame clones alone and lacks a portion of them. That table supplies the V and J calls and clone size; D and trimming were determined from the DNA. The profile covers around 300,000 clones, with about nine tenths appearing a single time and about 3% taken by the ten largest.

V and J are TRBV6-6 and TRBJ1-3; D unresolved. The sequenced sample consisted of peripheral blood. This clonotype was sampled from a woman aged 25 to 39 with active or convalescent COVID-19. This CDR3 reads CASSYTEGNTIYF. DNA of the CDR3: TGTGCCAGCAGTTACACCGAGGGAAACACCATATATTTT.